This TCR beta chain is drawn from a study of T cells after yellow fever vaccination. Study-wide findings and caveats: After the booster, about 95% of CD4 and just over 85% of CD8 primary-response clones were re-detected.

Ten or more counts support this clonotype. As yet, its antigen is unknown. There are 16 residues in the CDR3. Germline loops: CDR1 MNHEY, CDR2 SVGAGI. Trimming at V came to 4 bases and at J to 4 bases, leaving 9 bases not matched to a gene. Each CDR3 protein is one row after TCRdb ran MiXCR on the 5' RACE reads. The data contain about 630,000 distinct CDR3 sequences, roughly an eighth of them singletons. The sample here was PBMCs, taken on the day of the yellow fever booster vaccination. The chain combines TRBV6-5 with TRBJ2-5; 10 bases line up with TRBD2. This clonotype originated in a man aged 25 to 40 who received the YFV17D yellow fever vaccine. CDR3 bases: TGTGCCAGCAGTTCACCCCGGACTAGCGGCATAGAGACCCAGTACTTC. Translating it yields CASSSPRTSGIETQYF.